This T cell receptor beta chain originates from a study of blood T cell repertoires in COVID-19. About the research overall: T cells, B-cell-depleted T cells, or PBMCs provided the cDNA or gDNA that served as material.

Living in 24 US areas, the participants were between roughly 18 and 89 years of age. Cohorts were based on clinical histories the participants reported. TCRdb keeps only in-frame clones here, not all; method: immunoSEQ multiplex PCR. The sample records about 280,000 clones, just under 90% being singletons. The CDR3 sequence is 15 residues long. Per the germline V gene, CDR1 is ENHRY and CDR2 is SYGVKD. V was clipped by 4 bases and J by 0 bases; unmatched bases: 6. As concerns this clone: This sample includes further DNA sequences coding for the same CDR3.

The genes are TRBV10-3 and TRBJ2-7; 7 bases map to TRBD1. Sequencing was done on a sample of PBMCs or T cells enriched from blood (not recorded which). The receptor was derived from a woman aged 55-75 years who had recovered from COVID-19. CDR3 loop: CAISGRQGSSYEQYF. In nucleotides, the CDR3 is TGTGCCATCAGTGGCAGACAGGGCAGCTCCTACGAGCAGTACTTC.